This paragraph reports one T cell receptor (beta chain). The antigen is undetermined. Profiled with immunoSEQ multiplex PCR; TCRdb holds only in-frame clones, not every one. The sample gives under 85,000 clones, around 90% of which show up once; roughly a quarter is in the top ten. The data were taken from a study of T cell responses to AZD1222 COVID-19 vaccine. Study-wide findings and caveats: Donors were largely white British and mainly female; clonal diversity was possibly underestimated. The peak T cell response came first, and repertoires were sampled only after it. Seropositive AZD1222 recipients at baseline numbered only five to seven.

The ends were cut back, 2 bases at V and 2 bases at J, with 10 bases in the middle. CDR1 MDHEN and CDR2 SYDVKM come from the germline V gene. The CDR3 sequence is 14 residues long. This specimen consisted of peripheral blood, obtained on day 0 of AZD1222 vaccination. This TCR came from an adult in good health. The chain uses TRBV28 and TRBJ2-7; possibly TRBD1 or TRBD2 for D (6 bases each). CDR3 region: CASSLGGLPYEQYF. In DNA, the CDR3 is TGTGCCAGCAGTTTAGGGGGGCTTCCCTACGAGCAGTACTTC. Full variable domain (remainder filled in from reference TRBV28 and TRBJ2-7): DVKVTQSSRYLVKRTGEKVFLECVQDMDHENMFWYRQDPGLGLRLIYFSYDVKMKEKGDIPEGYSVSREKKERFSLILESASTNQTSMYLCASSLGGLPYEQYFGPGTRLTVT.